The T cell receptor (beta chain) described here comes from a study of blood T cell repertoires in COVID-19. On the study more broadly: The United States, Italy and Spain supplied acute and convalescent COVID-19 samples. In each case, the material was cDNA or gDNA derived from T cells, B-cell-depleted T cells, or PBMCs.

Authors' analysis steps: Amplification of reference gene primers was used by the study to estimate nucleated cell counts. Profiled with immunoSEQ multiplex PCR; TCRdb holds only in-frame clones, not every one. Clonal size and the V and J genes are those of that table, whereas D and trimming came from the DNA. The data contain 200,000 to 250,000 clones, around 90% of them singletons. The TCR originated in a man in his 60s who had recovered from COVID-19. Sequencing was performed on peripheral blood.

CDR3 DNA sequence: TGTGCCAGCAGCCAAGATAGTGGGCTTGGACAGCCCCAGCATTTT. This translates into CASSQDSGLGQPQHF. The chain employs TRBV4-2 and TRBJ1-5; D remains unclear. V lost 0 bases to trimming and J lost 7 bases, with 13 bases between them. This CDR3 region has 15 residues. From germline, CDR1 is LGHNA and CDR2 YNFKEQ.